A selection of T cell receptor beta chains follows, all from one sample in a study of blood T cell repertoires in COVID-19. Produced via immunoSEQ multiplex PCR; TCRdb's table is partial and in-frame only. The sample has about 20,000 clones, 89% seen once. Sequenced sample: peripheral blood. The receptor set was obtained from a human donor in a cohort sampled during active COVID-19. Both conserved end residues are part of each CDR3. The order of the fields is clone size, D gene, J gene, V gene, CDR3 protein, CDR3 DNA. A D gene is named only where the DNA matches it firmly. A clone size is listed for some rows: how often the clone was seen (once, few, many), or a class if it is expanded.

. | . | TRBJ2-1 | TRBV15 | CATSRESTNNEQFF | TGTGCCACCAGCAGAGAGAGTACCAACAATGAGCAGTTCTTC
. | . | TRBJ1-4 | TRBV2 | CASSRDEKLFF | TGTGCCAGCTCTCGCGATGAAAAACTGTTTTTT
. | . | TRBJ2-3 | TRBV14 | CASSRLLGGDDTQYF | TGTGCCAGCAGCCGACTTTTAGGGGGGGATGATACGCAGTATTTT
. | TRBD2 | TRBJ2-1 | TRBV19 | CASSNLLAAEQFF | TGTGCCAGTAGTAACTTACTAGCGGCAGAGCAGTTCTTC
. | TRBD2 | TRBJ2-1 | TRBV24-1 | CATSEELAGGRNEQFF | TGTGCCACCAGTGAGGAACTAGCGGGAGGCCGCAATGAGCAGTTCTTC
. | . | TRBJ2-1 | TRBV7-9 | CASSLGADSYNEQFF | TGTGCCAGCAGCTTGGGAGCGGACAGCTACAATGAGCAGTTCTTC
few | . | TRBJ1-1 | TRBV30 | CALLARENTEAFF | TGTGCCCTTCTGGCCAGGGAGAACACTGAAGCTTTCTTT
few | . | TRBJ1-5 | TRBV12-2 | CATPGGGSNQPQHF | TGTGCAACCCCCGGGGGAGGGAGCAATCAGCCCCAGCATTTT
. | . | TRBJ2-3 | TRBV27 | CASRGLTDTQYF | TGTGCCAGCAGGGGACTCACAGATACGCAGTATTTT
. | TRBD1 | TRBJ2-3 | TRBV27 | CASSRPGQGTDTQYF | TGTGCCAGCAGCCGACCGGGACAGGGGACAGATACGCAGTATTTT
. | . | TRBJ2-5 | TRBV30 | CAWSRQFLETQYF | TGTGCCTGGAGTAGACAGTTCTTGGAGACCCAGTACTTC
. | TRBD2 | TRBJ2-1 | TRBV5-6 | CASSLLTSDYNEQFF | TGTGCCAGCAGCTTGTTGACTAGCGATTACAATGAGCAGTTCTTC
. | . | TRBJ2-1 | TRBV7-2 | CASSFGGPREQFF | TGTGCCAGCAGCTTCGGCGGGCCACGTGAGCAGTTCTTC
. | TRBD1 | TRBJ1-1 | TRBV2 | CASSGSQGAYTEAFF | TGTGCCAGCAGTGGGTCACAGGGGGCGTACACTGAAGCTTTCTTT